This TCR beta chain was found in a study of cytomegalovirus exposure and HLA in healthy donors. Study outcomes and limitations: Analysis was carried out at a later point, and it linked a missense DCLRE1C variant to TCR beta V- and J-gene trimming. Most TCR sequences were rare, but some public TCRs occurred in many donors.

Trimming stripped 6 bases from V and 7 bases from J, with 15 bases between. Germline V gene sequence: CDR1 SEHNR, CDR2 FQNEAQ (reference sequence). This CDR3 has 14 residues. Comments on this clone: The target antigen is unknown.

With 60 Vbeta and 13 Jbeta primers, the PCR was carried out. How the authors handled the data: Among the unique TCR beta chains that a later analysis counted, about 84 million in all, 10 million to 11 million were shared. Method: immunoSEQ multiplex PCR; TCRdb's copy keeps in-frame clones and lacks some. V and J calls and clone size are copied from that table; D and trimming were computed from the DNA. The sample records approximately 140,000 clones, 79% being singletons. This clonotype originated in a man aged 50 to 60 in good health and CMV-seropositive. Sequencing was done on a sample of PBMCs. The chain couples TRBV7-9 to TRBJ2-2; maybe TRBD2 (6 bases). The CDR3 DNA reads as TGTGCCAGCAGTTCTTCCGGGAGCCTCGGGGAGCTGTTTTTT. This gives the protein CASSSSGSLGELFF.